This T cell receptor (beta chain) was captured by sequencing in a study of metastatic and nonmetastatic thyroid tumors. V lost 6 bases and J lost 1; bases outside the gene matches: 5. Germline V gene sequence: CDR1 DFQATT, CDR2 SNEGSKA (reference sequence). This CDR3 has 13 residues. Thyroid surgery was performed in patients who had received no treatment beforehand. Authors' data handling: It was from CDR3 differences across clinicopathological groups that a distant-metastasis classifier for papillary thyroid cancer was built. MiXCR reprocessed the PCR reads for TCRdb. TCRdb's processing, not the authors' own work, is the source of the V and J calls. The sample shows some 18,000 clones, roughly 23% of them seen only once.

This TCR came from a male donor with papillary thyroid cancer or a benign thyroid nodule (not recorded which). Some clones in this sample may be carry-over from other donors' samples. Sequencing was performed on tumor tissue. V is TRBV20-1 and J is TRBJ1-1; TRBD1 matches at 7 bases. CDR3 region: CSARRGRNTEAFF. The CDR3 DNA sequence: TGCAGTGCCAGGAGGGGGCGGAACACTGAAGCTTTCTTT.